The entry below describes one TCR beta chain. No antigen is known for it. The CDR3 totals 15 residues. V was pared by 4 bases and J by 6 bases, with 18 bases between. Germline V lookup: CDR1 MGHRA, CDR2 YSYEKL. The entry originates in a study of shared clonotypes between healthy human individuals. General study points: Limitation of the genetic and exposure-history diversity represented came from the few donors.

Unsorted samples relied on around 100 million PBMCs, which served as the source of genomic DNA. At the deep level, the assay was run. For each subset, genomic DNA was distributed in equal portions over several immunoSEQ plates. Sequencing was performed with immunoSEQ multiplex PCR; in TCRdb, only in-frame clones are kept and a portion is missing. The sample contains around 500,000 clones, 60% to 85% of which appear only once. The rearrangement links TRBV4-1 to TRBJ2-5; the D gene is possibly TRBD2 (5 bases). Specimen: PBMCs. The TCR comes from a woman aged 40 to 50 in good health. Some clones in this sample may be carry-over from other donors' samples. The CDR3 protein is CASSRQSRRQKTQYF. In nucleotides, the CDR3 is TGCGCCAGCAGCCGCCAGTCGAGGAGGCAAAAGACCCAGTACTTC.